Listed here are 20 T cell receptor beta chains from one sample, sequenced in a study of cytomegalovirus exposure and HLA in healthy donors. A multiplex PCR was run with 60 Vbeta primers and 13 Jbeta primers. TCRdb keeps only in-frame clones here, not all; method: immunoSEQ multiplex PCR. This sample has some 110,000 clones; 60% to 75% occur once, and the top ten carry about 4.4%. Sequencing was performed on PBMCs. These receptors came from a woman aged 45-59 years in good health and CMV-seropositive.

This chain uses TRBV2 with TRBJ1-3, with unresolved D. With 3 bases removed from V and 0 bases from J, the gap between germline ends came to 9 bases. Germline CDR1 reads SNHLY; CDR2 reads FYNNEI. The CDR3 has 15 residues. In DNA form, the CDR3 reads TGTGCCAGCAGTGACGCCCGGGGCTCTGGAAACACCATATATTTT. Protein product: CASSDARGSGNTIYF.

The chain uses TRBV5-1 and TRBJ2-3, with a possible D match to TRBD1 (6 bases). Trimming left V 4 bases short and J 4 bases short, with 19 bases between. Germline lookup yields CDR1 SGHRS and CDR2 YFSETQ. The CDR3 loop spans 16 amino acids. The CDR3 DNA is TGCGCCAGCAGCCCACAGGGACCCTTAGAGGCAGATACGCAGTATTTT. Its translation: CASSPQGPLEADTQYF.

The CDR3 sequence: CAWTRPSSYNEQFF. The DNA of the CDR3 is TGTGCCTGGACTCGCCCCAGCTCCTACAATGAGCAGTTCTTC. V gene TRBV30 combines with J gene TRBJ2-1, with unresolved D. The CDR3 sequence is 14 residues long. Trimming removed 4 bases at V and 0 bases at J, with 10 bases between. Germline-derived CDR1 and CDR2 are GTSNPN and SVGIG (reference sequence).

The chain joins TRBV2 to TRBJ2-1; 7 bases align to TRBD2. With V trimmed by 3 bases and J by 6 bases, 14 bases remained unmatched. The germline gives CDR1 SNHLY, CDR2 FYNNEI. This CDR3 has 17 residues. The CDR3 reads CASSEVWGGMWGNEQFF. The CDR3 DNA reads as TGTGCCAGCAGTGAGGTCTGGGGGGGAATGTGGGGCAATGAGCAGTTCTTC.

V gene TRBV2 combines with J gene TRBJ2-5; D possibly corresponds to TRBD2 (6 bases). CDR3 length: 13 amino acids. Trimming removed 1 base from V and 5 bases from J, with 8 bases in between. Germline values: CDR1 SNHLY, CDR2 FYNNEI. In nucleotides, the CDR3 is TGTGCCAGCAGTGAAGGCGGGGACGAGACCCAGTACTTC. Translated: CASSEGGDETQYF.

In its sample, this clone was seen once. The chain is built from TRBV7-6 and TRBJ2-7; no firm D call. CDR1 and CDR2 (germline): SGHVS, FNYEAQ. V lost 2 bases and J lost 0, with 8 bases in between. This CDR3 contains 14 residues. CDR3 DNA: TGTGCCAGCAGCTTATGGGCGAGCTCCTACGAGCAGTACTTC. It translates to CASSLWASSYEQYF.

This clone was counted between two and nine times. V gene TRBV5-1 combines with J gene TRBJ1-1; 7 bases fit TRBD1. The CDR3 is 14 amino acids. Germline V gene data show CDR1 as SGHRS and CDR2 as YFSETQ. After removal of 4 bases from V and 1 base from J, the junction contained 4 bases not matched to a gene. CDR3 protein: CASSIRGENTEAFF. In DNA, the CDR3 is TGCGCCAGCAGCATCAGGGGGGAGAACACTGAAGCTTTCTTT.

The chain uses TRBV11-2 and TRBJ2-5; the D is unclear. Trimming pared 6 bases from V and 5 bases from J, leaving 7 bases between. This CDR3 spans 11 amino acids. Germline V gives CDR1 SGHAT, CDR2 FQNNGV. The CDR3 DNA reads TGTGCCAGCAGTTTTCTCGAGACCCAGTACTTC. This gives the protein CASSFLETQYF.

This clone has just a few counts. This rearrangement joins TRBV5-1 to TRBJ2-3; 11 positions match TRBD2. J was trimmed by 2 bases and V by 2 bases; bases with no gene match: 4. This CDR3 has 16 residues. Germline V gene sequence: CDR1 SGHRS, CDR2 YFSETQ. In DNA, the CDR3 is TGCGCCAGCAGCTTAAGACTAGCGGGGACCACAGATACGCAGTATTTT. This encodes CASSLRLAGTTDTQYF.

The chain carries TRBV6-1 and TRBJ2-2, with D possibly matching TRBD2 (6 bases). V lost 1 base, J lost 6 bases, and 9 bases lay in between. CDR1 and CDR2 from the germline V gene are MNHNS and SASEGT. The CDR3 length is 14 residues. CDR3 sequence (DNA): TGTGCCAGCAGTGAAGGACTAGTCCCCGGGGAGCTGTTTTTT. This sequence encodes CASSEGLVPGELFF.

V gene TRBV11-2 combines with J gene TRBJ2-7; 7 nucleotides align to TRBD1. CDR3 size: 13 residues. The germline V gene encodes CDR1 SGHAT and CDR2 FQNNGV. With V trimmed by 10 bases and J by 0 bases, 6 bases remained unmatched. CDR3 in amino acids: CATRGTDSYEQYF. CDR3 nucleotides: TGTGCCACCAGGGGGACAGACTCCTACGAGCAGTACTTC.

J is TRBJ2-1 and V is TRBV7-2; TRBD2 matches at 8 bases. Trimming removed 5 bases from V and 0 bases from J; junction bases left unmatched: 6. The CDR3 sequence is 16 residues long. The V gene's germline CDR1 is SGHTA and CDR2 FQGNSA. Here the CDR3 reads CASSLISGSSYNEQFF. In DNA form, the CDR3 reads TGTGCCAGCAGCCTAATCAGCGGGAGCTCCTACAATGAGCAGTTCTTC.

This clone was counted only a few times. The CDR3 coding sequence is TGTGCCAGTAGTACCTGGACTGTCTCCAATCAGCCCCAGCATTTT. Amino acids: CASSTWTVSNQPQHF. This sequence joins TRBV19 and TRBJ1-5, with no clear D. The germline V gene encodes CDR1 LNHDA and CDR2 SQIVND (reference sequence). V was trimmed by 4 bases and J by 3 bases, leaving 13 bases between them. The CDR3 totals 15 residues.

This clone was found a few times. This CDR3 is CASSLALPGMNQPQHF. The DNA of the CDR3 is TGTGCCAGCAGCTTAGCGTTGCCAGGGATGAATCAGCCCCAGCATTTT. V usage is TRBV7-2 and J usage is TRBJ1-5, with a tentative D call TRBD1 (5 bases). Germline V gene sequence: CDR1 SGHTA, CDR2 FQGNSA. V was cut by 0 bases and J by 4 bases, with 13 bases left in between. The length of the CDR3 is 16 residues.

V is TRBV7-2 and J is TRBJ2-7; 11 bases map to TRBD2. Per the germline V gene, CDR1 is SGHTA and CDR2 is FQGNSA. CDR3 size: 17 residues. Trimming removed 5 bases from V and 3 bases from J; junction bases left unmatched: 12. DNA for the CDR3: TGTGCCAGCAGCCCTATATTATCTAGCGGGGGGCACTACGAGCAGTACTTC. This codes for CASSPILSSGGHYEQYF.

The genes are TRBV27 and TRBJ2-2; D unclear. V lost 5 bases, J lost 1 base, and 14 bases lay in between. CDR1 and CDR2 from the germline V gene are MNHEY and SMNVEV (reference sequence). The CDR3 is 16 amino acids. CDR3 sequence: CASSPARQRNTGELFF. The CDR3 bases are TGTGCCAGCAGTCCAGCCCGTCAGCGGAACACCGGGGAGCTGTTTTTT.

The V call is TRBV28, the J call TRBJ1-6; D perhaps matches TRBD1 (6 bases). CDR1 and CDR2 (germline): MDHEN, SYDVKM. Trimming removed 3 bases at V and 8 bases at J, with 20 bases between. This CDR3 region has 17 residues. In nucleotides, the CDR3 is TGTGCCAGCAGTTTGAGTCCCGGGACACCTTATTATTCACCCCTCCACTTT. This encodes CASSLSPGTPYYSPLHF.

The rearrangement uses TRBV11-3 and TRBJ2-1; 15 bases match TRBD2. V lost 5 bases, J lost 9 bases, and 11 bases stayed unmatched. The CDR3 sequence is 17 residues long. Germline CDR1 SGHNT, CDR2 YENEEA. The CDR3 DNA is TGTGCCAGCAGCCTCAGGACTAGCGGGGGGGCACACGGTGAGCAGTTCTTC. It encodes CASSLRTSGGAHGEQFF.

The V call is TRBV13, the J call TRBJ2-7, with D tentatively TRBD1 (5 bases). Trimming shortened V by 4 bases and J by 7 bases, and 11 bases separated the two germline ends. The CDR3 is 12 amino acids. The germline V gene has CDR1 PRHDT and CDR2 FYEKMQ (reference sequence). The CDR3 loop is CASSWGEEEQYF. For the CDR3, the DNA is TGTGCCAGCAGCTGGGGCGAAGAAGAGCAGTACTTC.

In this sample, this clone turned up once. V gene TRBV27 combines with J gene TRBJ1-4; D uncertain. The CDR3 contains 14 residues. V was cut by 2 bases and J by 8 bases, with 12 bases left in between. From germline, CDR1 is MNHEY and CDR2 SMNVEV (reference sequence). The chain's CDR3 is CASSLGPGREKLFF. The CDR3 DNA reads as TGTGCCAGCAGTTTAGGGCCGGGGAGGGAAAAACTGTTTTTT.